The clone carrying this TCR beta chain has a count of ten or more. Specified time point: newly diagnosed GD, antithyroid drugs for less than 3 months. Isolated PBMC RNA provided the starting material for the TCR library. The sample comes from a study of regulatory T cells in long-lasting Graves disease. Looked up from germline, CDR1 is MDHEN and CDR2 is SYDVKM. This CDR3 has 17 residues. J lost 6 bases, V lost 3 bases, and 10 bases had no gene match. Assembly of TCR beta libraries relied on iRepertoire HTBI primers together with Arm-PCR of CDR3 regions. TCRdb passed the multiplex PCR reads through MiXCR, listing each CDR3 protein once. The table lists under 250,000 distinct CDR3 sequences, about 19% of them singletons, with approximately 10% in the top ten. The same sample was also studied in work on T cells in Graves' hyperthyroidism and ophthalmopathy. Per that study: Ophthalmopathy, as predicted by the model, came a median 6.5 months after the prediction.

Sequences were derived from peripheral blood mononuclear cells (PBMCs), sampled at new diagnosis, from a patient treated with antithyroid drugs. The receptor comes from a woman aged 25 to 39 with Graves disease. The J gene is TRBJ2-3, the V gene TRBV28, with 12 bases fitting TRBD1. The DNA for the CDR3 is TGTGCCAGCAGTTTCTTTGGGACAGGGGGCGCGAAGGATACGCAGTATTTT. It specifies CASSFFGTGGAKDTQYF.